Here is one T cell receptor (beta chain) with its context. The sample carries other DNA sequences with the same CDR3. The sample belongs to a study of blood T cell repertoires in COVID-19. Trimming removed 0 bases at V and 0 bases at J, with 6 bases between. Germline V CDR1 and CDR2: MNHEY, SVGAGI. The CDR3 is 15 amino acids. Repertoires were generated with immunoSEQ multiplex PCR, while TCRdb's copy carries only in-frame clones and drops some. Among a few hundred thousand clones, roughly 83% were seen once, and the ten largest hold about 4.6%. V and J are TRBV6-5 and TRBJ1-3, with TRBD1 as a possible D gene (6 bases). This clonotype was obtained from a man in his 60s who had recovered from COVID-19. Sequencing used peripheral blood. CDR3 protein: CASSYSGGSGNTIYF. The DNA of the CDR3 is TGTGCCAGCAGTTACTCAGGGGGCTCTGGAAACACCATATATTTT.